The 6 T cell receptor beta chains below all came from one sample that was sequenced in a study of T cells after yellow fever vaccination. TCRdb reprocessed the 5' RACE reads with MiXCR, giving one entry per CDR3 protein. The sample comprises approximately 450,000 distinct CDR3 sequences, over 15% of which are singletons, and about a sixth rests with the top ten. The source was PBMCs, collected before the yellow fever booster vaccination. The receptors come from a man aged 18 to 29 who received the YFV17D yellow fever vaccine.

This clonotype has more than one count but fewer than ten. For the CDR3, the DNA is TGCGCCAGCAGCTTCTCAGGGGCTATACTCTCTGGGGCCAACGTCCTGACTTTC. It encodes CASSFSGAILSGANVLTF. This sequence joins TRBV5-1 and TRBJ2-6, with a tentative D call TRBD1 (6 bases). Trimming cost V 2 bases and J 0 bases, with 15 bases left between them. CDR1 is SGHRS, CDR2 YFSETQ, per germline. The CDR3 length is 18 residues.

The V gene is TRBV4-1, the J gene TRBJ2-6; D gene ambiguous. The V gene lost 0 bases and the J gene lost 0 bases, with 9 bases spanning the gap. Germline assignment: CDR1 MGHRA and CDR2 YSYEKL. The CDR3 covers 17 residues. Written as DNA, the CDR3 is TGCGCCAGCAGCCAAGAAGGGATTACCTCTGGGGCCAACGTCCTGACTTTC. Translated: CASSQEGITSGANVLTF.

This clonotype has just a few counts. CDR3 protein: CASSYGGTPYSNQPQHF. The CDR3 region has the DNA TGTGCCAGCAGTTACGGCGGGACACCTTATAGCAATCAGCCCCAGCATTTT. The chain is built from TRBV6-2 or TRBV6-3 and TRBJ1-5; tentative D call: TRBD1 (6 bases). The germline V gene has CDR1 MNHEY and CDR2 SVGEGT. V was pared by 2 bases and J by 0 bases, with 14 bases between. The CDR3 totals 17 residues.

This clonotype was recorded a few times. V is TRBV4-1 and J is TRBJ2-7, with TRBD1 matching 8 bases. Looked up from germline, CDR1 is MGHRA and CDR2 is YSYEKL. There are 17 residues in the CDR3. Trimming cost V 0 bases and J 4 bases; bases outside gene matches: 11. The CDR3 sequence is CASSQDLLDREAYEQYF. The DNA for the CDR3 is TGCGCCAGCAGCCAAGATCTACTGGACAGGGAAGCGTACGAGCAGTACTTC.

The chain carries TRBV11-2 and TRBJ1-2; 9 bases are shared with TRBD1. Germline V gene sequence: CDR1 SGHAT, CDR2 FQNNGV. The CDR3 length is 16 residues. V was pared by 6 bases and J by 4 bases, with 12 bases of the junction left unmatched. CDR3: CASRPGVGQGSYGYTF. The CDR3 DNA reads as TGTGCCAGCAGACCCGGGGTAGGACAGGGGTCCTATGGCTACACCTTC.

The CDR3 DNA reads TGTGCCAGCAGCTCGGGACTAGCTCAACAAGAGACCCAGTACTTC. Encoded protein: CASSSGLAQQETQYF. V gene TRBV7-2 combines with J gene TRBJ2-5; 9 nucleotides agree with TRBD2. The length of the CDR3 is 15 residues. Germline CDR1 reads SGHTA; CDR2 reads FQGNSA. With 4 bases clipped from V and 2 bases from J, the junction kept 5 bases outside the gene matches. Together with reference TRBV7-2 and TRBJ2-5, the CDR3 gives the full variable domain: GAGVSQSPSNKVTEKGKDVELRCDPISGHTALYWYRQSLGQGLEFLIYFQGNSAPDKSGLPSDRFSAERTGGSVSTLTIQRTQQEDSAVYLCASSSGLAQQETQYFGPGTRLLVL.